This T cell receptor beta chain was found in a study of OX40 agonist ivuxolimab in advanced cancers. The method was immunoSEQ multiplex PCR; TCRdb's version includes in-frame clones alone and lacks a portion of them. Of under 100,000 clones in the sample, about 85% were seen once. The V and J ends lost 5 bases and 9 bases respectively, with 21 bases between them. The CDR3 extends over 15 amino acids. In germline, CDR1 is SGHDT, CDR2 YYEEEE. Sequences were derived from CD4+ or CD8+ T cells sorted from blood, sampled in a trial of the OX40 agonist ivuxolimab. The sequence was obtained from an adult with an advanced solid tumor such as melanoma, head and neck, liver or kidney cancer. This sequence joins TRBV5-6 and TRBJ2-1, with D perhaps given as TRBD1 or TRBD2 (5 bases each). CDR3 bases: TGTGCCAGCAGGCGACGGGACCGGATGCTTTTTGAGCAGTTCTTC. Translation gives CASRRRDRMLFEQFF.